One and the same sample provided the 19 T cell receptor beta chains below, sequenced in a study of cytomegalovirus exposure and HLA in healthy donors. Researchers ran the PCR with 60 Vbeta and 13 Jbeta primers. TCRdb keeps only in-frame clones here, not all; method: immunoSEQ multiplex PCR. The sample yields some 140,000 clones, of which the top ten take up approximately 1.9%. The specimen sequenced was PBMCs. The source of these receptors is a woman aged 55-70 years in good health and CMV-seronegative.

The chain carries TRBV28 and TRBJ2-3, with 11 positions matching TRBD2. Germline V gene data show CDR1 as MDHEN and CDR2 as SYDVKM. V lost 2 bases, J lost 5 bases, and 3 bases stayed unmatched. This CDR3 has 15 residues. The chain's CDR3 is CASSLLAGGKDTQYF. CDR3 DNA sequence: TGTGCCAGCAGTTTACTAGCGGGGGGTAAAGATACGCAGTATTTT. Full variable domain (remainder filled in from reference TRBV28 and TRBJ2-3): DVKVTQSSRYLVKRTGEKVFLECVQDMDHENMFWYRQDPGLGLRLIYFSYDVKMKEKGDIPEGYSVSREKKERFSLILESASTNQTSMYLCASSLLAGGKDTQYFGPGTRLTVL.

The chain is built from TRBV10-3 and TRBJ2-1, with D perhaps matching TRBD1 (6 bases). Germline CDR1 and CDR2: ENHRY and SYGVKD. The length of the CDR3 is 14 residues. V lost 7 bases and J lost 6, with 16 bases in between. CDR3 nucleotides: TGTGCCATCACCAACGGGACACTAACCAATGAGCAGTTCTTC. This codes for CAITNGTLTNEQFF.

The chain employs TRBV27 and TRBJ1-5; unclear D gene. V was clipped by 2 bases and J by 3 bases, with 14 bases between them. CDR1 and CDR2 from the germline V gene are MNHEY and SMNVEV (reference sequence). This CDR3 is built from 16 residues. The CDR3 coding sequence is TGTGCCAGCAGTTTAAGATCGGGGTCGGCCAATCAGCCCCAGCATTTT. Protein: CASSLRSGSANQPQHF.

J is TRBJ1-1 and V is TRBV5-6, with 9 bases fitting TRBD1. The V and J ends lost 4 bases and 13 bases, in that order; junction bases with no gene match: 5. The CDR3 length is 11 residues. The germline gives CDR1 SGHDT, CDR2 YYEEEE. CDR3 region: CASSLQGASFF. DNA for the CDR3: TGTGCCAGCAGCCTACAGGGGGCGAGTTTCTTT.

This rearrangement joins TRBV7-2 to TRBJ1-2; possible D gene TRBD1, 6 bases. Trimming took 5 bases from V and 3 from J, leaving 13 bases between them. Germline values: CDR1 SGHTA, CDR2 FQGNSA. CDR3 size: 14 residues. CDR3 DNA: TGTGCCAGCAGCCAATCGACAGGACACTATGGCTACACCTTC. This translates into CASSQSTGHYGYTF.

The CDR3 nucleotides are TGTGCCAGCAGTGAAAGGGGTCAGGCCACTGAAGCTTTCTTT. Its protein is CASSERGQATEAFF. V usage is TRBV6-1 and J usage is TRBJ1-1; TRBD1 is a possible D gene (5 bases). CDR3 length: 14 residues. V lost 2 bases and J lost 4, with 11 bases in between. Germline values: CDR1 MNHNS, CDR2 SASEGT.

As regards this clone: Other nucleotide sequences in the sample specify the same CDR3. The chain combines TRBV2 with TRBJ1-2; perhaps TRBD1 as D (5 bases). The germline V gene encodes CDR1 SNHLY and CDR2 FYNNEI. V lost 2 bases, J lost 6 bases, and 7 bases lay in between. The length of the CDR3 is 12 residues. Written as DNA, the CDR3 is TGTGCCAGCAGTGAACAGGGCAATGGCTACACCTTC. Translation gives CASSEQGNGYTF.

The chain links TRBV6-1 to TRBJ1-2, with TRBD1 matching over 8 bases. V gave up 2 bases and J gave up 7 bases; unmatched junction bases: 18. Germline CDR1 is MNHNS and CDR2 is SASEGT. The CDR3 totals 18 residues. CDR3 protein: CASSEQPATGAAPGGYTF. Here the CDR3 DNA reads TGTGCCAGCAGTGAACAACCGGCGACAGGGGCCGCCCCGGGTGGCTACACCTTC.

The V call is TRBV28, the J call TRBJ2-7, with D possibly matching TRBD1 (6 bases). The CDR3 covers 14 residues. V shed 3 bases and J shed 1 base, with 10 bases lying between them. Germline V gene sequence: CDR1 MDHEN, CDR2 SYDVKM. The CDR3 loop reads CASSFDRWSYEQYF. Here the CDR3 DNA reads TGTGCCAGCAGTTTTGACAGGTGGTCCTACGAGCAGTACTTC. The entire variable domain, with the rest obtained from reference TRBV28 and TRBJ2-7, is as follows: DVKVTQSSRYLVKRTGEKVFLECVQDMDHENMFWYRQDPGLGLRLIYFSYDVKMKEKGDIPEGYSVSREKKERFSLILESASTNQTSMYLCASSFDRWSYEQYFGPGTRLTVT.

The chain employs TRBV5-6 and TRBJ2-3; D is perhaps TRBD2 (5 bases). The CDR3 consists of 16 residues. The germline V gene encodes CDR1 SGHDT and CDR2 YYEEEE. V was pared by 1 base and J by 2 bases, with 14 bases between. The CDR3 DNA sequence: TGTGCCAGCAGCTTGAGGACTGGGCCGCCCACAGATACGCAGTATTTT. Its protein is CASSLRTGPPTDTQYF. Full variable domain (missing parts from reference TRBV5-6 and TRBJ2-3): DAGVTQSPTHLIKTRGQQVTLRCSPKSGHDTVSWYQQALGQGPQFIFQYYEEEERQRGNFPDRFSGHQFPNYSSELNVNALLLGDSALYLCASSLRTGPPTDTQYFGPGTRLTVL.

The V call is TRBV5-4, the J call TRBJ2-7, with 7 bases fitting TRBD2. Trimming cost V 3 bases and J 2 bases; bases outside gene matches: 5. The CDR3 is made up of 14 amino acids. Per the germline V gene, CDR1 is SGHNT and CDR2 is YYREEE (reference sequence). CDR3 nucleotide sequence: TGTGCCAGCAGCTGGGGGACTAAAACCTACGAGCAGTACTTC. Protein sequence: CASSWGTKTYEQYF.

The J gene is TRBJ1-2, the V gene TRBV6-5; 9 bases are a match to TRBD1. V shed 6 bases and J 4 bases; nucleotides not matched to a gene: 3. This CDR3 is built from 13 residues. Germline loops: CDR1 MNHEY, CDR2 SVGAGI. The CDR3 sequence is CASRETGGYGYTF. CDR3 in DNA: TGTGCCAGCAGAGAGACAGGGGGCTATGGCTACACCTTC.

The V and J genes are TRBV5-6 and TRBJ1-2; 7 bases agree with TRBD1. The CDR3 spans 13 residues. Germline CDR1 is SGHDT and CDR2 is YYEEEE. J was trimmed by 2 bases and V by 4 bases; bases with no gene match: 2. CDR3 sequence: CASSLQGNYGYTF. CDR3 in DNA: TGTGCCAGCAGCCTACAGGGGAACTATGGCTACACCTTC.

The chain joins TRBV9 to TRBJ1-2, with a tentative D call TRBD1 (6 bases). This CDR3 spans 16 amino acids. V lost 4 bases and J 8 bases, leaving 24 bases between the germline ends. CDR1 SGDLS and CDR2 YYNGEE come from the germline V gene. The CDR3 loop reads CASSFQTGVYGVGYTF. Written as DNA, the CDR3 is TGTGCCAGCAGCTTTCAGACAGGTGTATATGGAGTAGGCTACACCTTC. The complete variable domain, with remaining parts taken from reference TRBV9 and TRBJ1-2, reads DSGVTQTPKHLITATGQRVTLRCSPRSGDLSVYWYQQSLDQGLQFLIQYYNGEERAKGNILERFSAQQFPDLHSELNLSSLELGDSALYFCASSFQTGVYGVGYTFGSGTRLTVV.

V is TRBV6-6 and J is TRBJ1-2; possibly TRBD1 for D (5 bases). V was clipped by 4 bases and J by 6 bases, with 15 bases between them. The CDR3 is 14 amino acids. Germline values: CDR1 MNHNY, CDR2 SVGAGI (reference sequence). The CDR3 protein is CASSSPRRGDGYTF. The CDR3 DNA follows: TGTGCCAGCAGTTCCCCGCGAAGGGGCGATGGCTACACCTTC.

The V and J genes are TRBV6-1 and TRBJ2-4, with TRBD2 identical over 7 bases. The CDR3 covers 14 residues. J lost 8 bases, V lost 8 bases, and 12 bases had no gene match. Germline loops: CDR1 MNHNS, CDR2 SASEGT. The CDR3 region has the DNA TGTGCCAGCCACACGACCGGGGCGGGAGACATTCAGTACTTC. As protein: CASHTTGAGDIQYF.

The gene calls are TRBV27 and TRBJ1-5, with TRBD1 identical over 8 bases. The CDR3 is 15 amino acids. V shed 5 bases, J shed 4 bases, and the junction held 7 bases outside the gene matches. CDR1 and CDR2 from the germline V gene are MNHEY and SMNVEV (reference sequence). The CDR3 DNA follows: TGTGCCAGCAGTCCAAGGGACAGGTTTAATCAGCCCCAGCATTTT. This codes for CASSPRDRFNQPQHF.

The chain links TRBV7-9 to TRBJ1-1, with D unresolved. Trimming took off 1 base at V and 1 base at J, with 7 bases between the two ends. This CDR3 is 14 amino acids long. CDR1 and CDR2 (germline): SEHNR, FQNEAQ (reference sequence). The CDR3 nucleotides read TGTGCCAGCAGCTTAGGAGGCCAGAACACTGAAGCTTTCTTT. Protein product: CASSLGGQNTEAFF.

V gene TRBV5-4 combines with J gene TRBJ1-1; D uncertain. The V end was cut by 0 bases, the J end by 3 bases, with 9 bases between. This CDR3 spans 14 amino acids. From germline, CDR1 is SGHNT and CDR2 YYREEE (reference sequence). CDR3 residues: CASSLEWEDTEAFF. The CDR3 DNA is TGTGCCAGCAGCTTGGAGTGGGAGGACACTGAAGCTTTCTTT.